Shown below are 7 T cell receptor beta chains from a single sample sequenced in a study of blood T cell repertoires in COVID-19. Generated by immunoSEQ multiplex PCR, the TCRdb table keeps only in-frame clones and is missing some. The sample shows 110,000 to 150,000 clones, approximately 80% of them seen only once. Sequencing was done on a sample of peripheral blood. The receptors were gathered from a woman older than 75 in a cohort sampled during active or convalescent COVID-19.

The chain joins TRBV6-2 or TRBV6-3 to TRBJ2-2; 7 positions agree with TRBD1. Germline CDR1 MNHEY, CDR2 SVGEGT. J was trimmed by 5 bases and V by 0 bases; bases with no gene match: 6. CDR3 length equals 16 residues. CDR3 loop: CASSYSSGRGTGELFF. The CDR3 DNA reads TGTGCCAGCAGTTACTCGTCGGGCAGGGGGACCGGGGAGCTGTTTTTT.

The CDR3 nucleotides read TGTGCCAGCGGCGTCCTAGAGAATCAGCCCCAGCATTTT. It is translated as CASGVLENQPQHF. This chain links TRBV2 with TRBJ1-5; unclear D gene. The CDR3 has 13 residues. Trimming took 8 bases from V and 4 from J, leaving 12 bases between them. CDR1 and CDR2 from the germline V gene are SNHLY and FYNNEI.

The chain recombines TRBV19 with TRBJ1-6, with 10 bases lining up with TRBD1. CDR1 and CDR2 from the germline V gene are LNHDA and SQIVND (reference sequence). V dropped 5 bases and J dropped 11; count of bases not matched to a gene: 9. This CDR3 has 15 residues. Here the CDR3 DNA reads TGTGCCAGTAGTGCCGGGACAGGGGATAAACCACCCCTCCACTTT. Residues: CASSAGTGDKPPLHF.

As DNA, the CDR3 is TGCGCCAGCAGCCACAACCGGGACGGCGCGGGGGATACGCAGTATTTT. Protein: CASSHNRDGAGDTQYF. The chain couples TRBV4-1 to TRBJ2-3; possible D gene TRBD2, 6 bases. V lost 3 bases and J lost 6, with 19 bases in between. Germline V lookup: CDR1 MGHRA, CDR2 YSYEKL. This CDR3 region has 16 residues.

The genes are TRBV5-1 and TRBJ1-4, with 9 bases that match TRBD1. The V and J ends lost 1 base and 7 bases, in that order; junction bases with no gene match: 8. CDR1 is SGHRS, CDR2 YFSETQ, per germline. The CDR3 loop spans 16 amino acids. The CDR3 loop reads CASSLSPGTGREKLFF. The CDR3 DNA is TGCGCCAGCAGCTTGTCTCCCGGGACAGGGCGTGAAAAACTGTTTTTT. Together with reference TRBV5-1 and TRBJ1-4, the CDR3 gives the full variable domain: KAGVTQTPRYLIKTRGQQVTLSCSPISGHRSVSWYQQTPGQGLQFLFEYFSETQRNKGNFPGRFSGRQFSNSRSEMNVSTLELGDSALYLCASSLSPGTGREKLFFGSGTQLSVL.

The chain couples TRBV29-1 to TRBJ1-6; TRBD1 might be the D (6 bases). The CDR3 runs to 13 residues. Trimming cost V 6 bases and J 6 bases, with 12 bases left between them. From germline, CDR1 is SQVTM and CDR2 ANQGSEA. The CDR3 region is CSVTDSGNSPLHF. CDR3 bases: TGCAGCGTCACGGACAGTGGTAATTCACCCCTCCACTTT.

This clone has more than one count but fewer than ten. Distinct nucleotide sequences in the sample also encode this CDR3. The gene calls are TRBV7-3 and TRBJ2-3; 10 bases align to TRBD2. The CDR3 sequence is 15 residues long. Germline V gene data show CDR1 as SGHTA and CDR2 as FQGTGA. The J segment lost 0 bases and the V segment lost 5 bases, leaving 2 bases of the junction unmatched. The CDR3 loop is CASSKTSGSTDTQYF. In nucleotides, the CDR3 is TGTGCCAGCAGCAAGACTAGCGGGAGCACAGATACGCAGTATTTT. The whole variable domain, remainder taken from reference TRBV7-3 and TRBJ2-3, is GAGVSQTPSNKVTEKGKYVELRCDPISGHTALYWYRQSLGQGPEFLIYFQGTGAADDSGLPNDRFFAVRPEGSVSTLKIQRTERGDSAVYLCASSKTSGSTDTQYFGPGTRLTVL.